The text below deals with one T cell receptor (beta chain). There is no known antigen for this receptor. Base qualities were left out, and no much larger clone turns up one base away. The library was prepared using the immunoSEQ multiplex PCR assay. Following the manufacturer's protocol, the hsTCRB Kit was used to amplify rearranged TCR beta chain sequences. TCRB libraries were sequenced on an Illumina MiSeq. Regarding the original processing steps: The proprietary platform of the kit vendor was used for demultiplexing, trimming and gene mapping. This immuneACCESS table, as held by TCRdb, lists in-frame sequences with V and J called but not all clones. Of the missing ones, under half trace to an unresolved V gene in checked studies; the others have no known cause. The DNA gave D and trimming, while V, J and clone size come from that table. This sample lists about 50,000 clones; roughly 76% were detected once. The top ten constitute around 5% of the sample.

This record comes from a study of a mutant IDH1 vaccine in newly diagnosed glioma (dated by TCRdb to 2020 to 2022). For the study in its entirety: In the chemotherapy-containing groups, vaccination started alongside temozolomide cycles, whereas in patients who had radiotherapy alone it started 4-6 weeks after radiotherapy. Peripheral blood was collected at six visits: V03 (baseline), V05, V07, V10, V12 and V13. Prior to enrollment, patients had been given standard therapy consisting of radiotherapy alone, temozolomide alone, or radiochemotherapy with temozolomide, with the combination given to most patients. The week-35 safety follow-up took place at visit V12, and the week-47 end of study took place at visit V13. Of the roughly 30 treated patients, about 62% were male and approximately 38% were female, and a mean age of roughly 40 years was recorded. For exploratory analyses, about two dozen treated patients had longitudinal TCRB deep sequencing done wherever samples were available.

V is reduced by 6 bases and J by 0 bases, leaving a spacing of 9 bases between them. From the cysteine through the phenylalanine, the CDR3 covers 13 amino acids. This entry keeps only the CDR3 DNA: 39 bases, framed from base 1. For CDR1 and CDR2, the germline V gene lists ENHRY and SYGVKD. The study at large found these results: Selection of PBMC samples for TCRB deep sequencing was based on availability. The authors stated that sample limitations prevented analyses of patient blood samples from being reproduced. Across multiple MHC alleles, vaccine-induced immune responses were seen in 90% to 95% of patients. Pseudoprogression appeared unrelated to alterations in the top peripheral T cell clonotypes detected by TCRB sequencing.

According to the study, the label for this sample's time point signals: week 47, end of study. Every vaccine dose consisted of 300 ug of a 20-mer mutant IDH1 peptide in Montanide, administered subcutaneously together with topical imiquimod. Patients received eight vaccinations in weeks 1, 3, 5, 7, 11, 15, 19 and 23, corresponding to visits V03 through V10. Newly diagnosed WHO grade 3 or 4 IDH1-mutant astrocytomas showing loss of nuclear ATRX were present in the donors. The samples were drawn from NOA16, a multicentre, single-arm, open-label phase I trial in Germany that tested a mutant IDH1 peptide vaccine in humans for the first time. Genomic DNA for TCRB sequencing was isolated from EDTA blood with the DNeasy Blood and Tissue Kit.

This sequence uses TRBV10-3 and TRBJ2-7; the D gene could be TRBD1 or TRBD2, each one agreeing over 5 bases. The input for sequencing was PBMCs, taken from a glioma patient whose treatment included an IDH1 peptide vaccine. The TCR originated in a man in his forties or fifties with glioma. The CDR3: CAIRGDGSYEQYF. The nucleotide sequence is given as TGTGCCATCAGGGGGGACGGCTCCTACGAGCAGTACTTC.